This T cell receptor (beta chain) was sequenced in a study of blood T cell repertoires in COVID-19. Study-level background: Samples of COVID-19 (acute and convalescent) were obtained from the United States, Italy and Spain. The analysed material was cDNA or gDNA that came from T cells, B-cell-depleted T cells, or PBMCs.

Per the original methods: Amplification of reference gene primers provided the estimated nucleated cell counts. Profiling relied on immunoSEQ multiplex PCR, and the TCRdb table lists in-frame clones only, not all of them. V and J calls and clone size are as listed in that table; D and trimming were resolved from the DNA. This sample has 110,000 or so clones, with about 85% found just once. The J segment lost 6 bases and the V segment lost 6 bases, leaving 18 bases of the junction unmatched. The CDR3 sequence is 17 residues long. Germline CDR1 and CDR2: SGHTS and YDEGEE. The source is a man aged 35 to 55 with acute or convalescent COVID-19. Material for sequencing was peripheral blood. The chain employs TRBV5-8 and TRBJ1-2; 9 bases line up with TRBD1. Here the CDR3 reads CASNTPTRNRDRDGYTF. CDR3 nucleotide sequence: TGTGCCAGCAACACCCCCACCCGCAACCGGGACAGGGATGGCTACACCTTC.